This entry lists 29 T cell receptor beta chains sequenced from one sample in a study of blood T cell repertoires in COVID-19. Using immunoSEQ multiplex PCR, the repertoire was profiled, and TCRdb retains in-frame clones only, with some absent. The sample has roughly 330,000 clones; about 89% are singletons. The specimen sequenced was peripheral blood. The receptors were gathered from a man aged 18 to 35 who had recovered from COVID-19.

V is TRBV6-5 and J is TRBJ2-7; 9 positions agree with TRBD1. The germline V gene encodes CDR1 MNHEY and CDR2 SVGAGI. J lost 3 bases, V lost 6 bases, and 6 bases had no gene match. The CDR3 has 14 amino acids. The chain's CDR3 is CASRVGTGNYEQYF. CDR3 sequence (DNA): TGTGCCAGCAGGGTAGGGACAGGGAACTACGAGCAGTACTTC.

The chain joins TRBV5-1 to TRBJ1-1; 9 bases line up with TRBD1. This CDR3 region has 13 residues. Germline V gives CDR1 SGHRS, CDR2 YFSETQ. Trimming removed 0 bases from V and 7 bases from J; junction bases left unmatched: 1. The CDR3 spells CASSLAGQGEAFF. The CDR3 DNA reads as TGCGCCAGCAGCTTGGCGGGACAGGGTGAAGCTTTCTTT.

The gene calls are TRBV5-1 and TRBJ2-3, with TRBD1 matching over 9 bases. The CDR3 is made up of 14 amino acids. Germline V gene data show CDR1 as SGHRS and CDR2 as YFSETQ. V shed 4 bases and J 7 bases; nucleotides not matched to a gene: 7. Here the CDR3 reads CASSKGQGGNTQYF. The CDR3 DNA reads TGCGCCAGCAGCAAGGGACAGGGCGGGAATACGCAGTATTTT.

The genes are TRBV19 and TRBJ1-1; D unresolved. In germline, CDR1 is LNHDA, CDR2 SQIVND (reference sequence). The V and J ends lost 3 bases and 4 bases respectively, with 18 bases between them. The CDR3 is made up of 16 amino acids. For the CDR3, the DNA is TGTGCCAGTAGTATTCGGGTGGGAGACCGGGTCACTGAAGCTTTCTTT. Its translation: CASSIRVGDRVTEAFF. Supplemented by reference TRBV19 and TRBJ1-1, the full variable domain reads DGGITQSPKYLFRKEGQNVTLSCEQNLNHDAMYWYRQDPGQGLRLIYYSQIVNDFQKGDIAEGYSVSREKKESFPLTVTSAQKNPTAFYLCASSIRVGDRVTEAFFGQGTRLTVV.

The chain links TRBV3-1 (or the pseudogene TRBV3-2) to TRBJ1-3; D is unresolved. Deletions cut 2 bases from V and 2 bases from J, with 10 bases between. Germline V gene data show CDR1 as LGHDT and CDR2 as YNNKEL (reference sequence). The CDR3 has 15 amino acids. CDR3 sequence reads: CASSQTRTTGNTIYF. CDR3 coding DNA: TGTGCCAGCAGCCAAACACGAACCACTGGAAACACCATATATTTT.

The chain employs TRBV7-9 and TRBJ2-7, with a weak D call TRBD2 (6 bases). V was trimmed by 1 base and J by 3 bases, leaving 13 bases between them. The CDR3 extends over 15 amino acids. Looked up from germline, CDR1 is SEHNR and CDR2 is FQNEAQ (reference sequence). The CDR3 nucleotides read TGTGCCAGCAGCTTAGAGCCGGGACTCCGCTACGAGCAGTACTTC. Encoded protein: CASSLEPGLRYEQYF.

The chain uses TRBV18 and TRBJ2-5; 7 bases match TRBD2. Germline V lookup: CDR1 KGHSH, CDR2 LQKENI. CDR3 size: 15 residues. Trimming removed 7 bases from V and 1 base from J; junction bases left unmatched: 9. CDR3 region: CASFVAGDLQETQYF. The CDR3 DNA sequence: TGTGCCAGCTTTGTGGCGGGAGACCTCCAAGAGACCCAGTACTTC.

The V call is TRBV14, the J call TRBJ2-7, with a weak D call TRBD1 (5 bases). The V end lost 0 bases, the J end lost 3 bases, and 6 bases lay between the germline ends. The CDR3 is made up of 13 amino acids. Germline V lookup: CDR1 SGHDN, CDR2 FVKESK. In DNA form, the CDR3 reads TGTGCCAGCAGCCAAGATAGGGGCTACGAGCAGTACTTC. Amino acids: CASSQDRGYEQYF.

This clone was detected once. V gene TRBV12-5 combines with J gene TRBJ1-1; D ambiguous. CDR3 size: 15 residues. CDR1 and CDR2 from the germline V gene are LGHNT and FRNRAP. The V end was cut by 0 bases, the J end by 2 bases, with 10 bases between. In DNA form, the CDR3 reads TGTGCTAGTGGTTTGGTAAGAGGGCAAAACACTGAAGCTTTCTTT. Translating it yields CASGLVRGQNTEAFF.

The V and J genes are TRBV11-2 and TRBJ1-1; D might be TRBD1 (5 bases). Trimming shortened V by 5 bases and J by 0 bases, and 13 bases separated the two germline ends. In germline, CDR1 is SGHAT, CDR2 FQNNGV. This CDR3 spans 15 amino acids. The CDR3 DNA reads as TGTGCCAGCAGCCCGTTCGACAGAATGAACACTGAAGCTTTCTTT. This sequence encodes CASSPFDRMNTEAFF.

With regard to this clone: Distinct nucleotide sequences in the sample also encode this CDR3. The gene calls are TRBV9 and TRBJ2-3; TRBD2 matches 7 bases. The V gene's germline CDR1 is SGDLS and CDR2 YYNGEE. The junction had 4 bases not matched to a gene; V was cut back by 0 bases and J by 0 bases. The CDR3 sequence is 16 residues long. DNA of the CDR3: TGTGCCAGCAGCGTAGGTTGGGGGGGTAGCACAGATACGCAGTATTTT. Residues: CASSVGWGGSTDTQYF.

The rearrangement links TRBV27 to TRBJ2-7, with 7 bases lining up with TRBD2. The germline gives CDR1 MNHEY, CDR2 SMNVEV (reference sequence). Germline trimming cut 5 bases from V and 0 bases from J; bases unmatched to any gene: 4. The CDR3 runs 14 residues. The CDR3 DNA is TGTGCCAGCAGTGTGGGGGGGAGCTCCTACGAGCAGTACTTC. As protein: CASSVGGSSYEQYF.

In its sample, this clone was seen a few times. The rearrangement links TRBV5-1 to TRBJ1-2; D call uncertain. The germline V and J ends were trimmed by 2 bases and 2 bases, with 10 bases remaining between them. CDR1 is SGHRS and CDR2 is YFSETQ in the germline V gene. The CDR3 is 14 residues long. The CDR3 spells CASSFPAGNYGYTF. CDR3 nucleotides: TGCGCCAGCAGCTTCCCCGCAGGCAACTATGGCTACACCTTC.

The chain links TRBV7-5 to TRBJ2-3; TRBD2 reflects the table's D call only, with no check against the DNA. TRBV7-5 is flagged as a pseudogene. The CDR3 runs 15 residues. CDR3 sequence (DNA): TGTGCCAGAAGCTCCGACTTGATCCACACAGATACGCAGTATTTT. It encodes CARSSDLIHTDTQYF.

V gene TRBV5-4 combines with J gene TRBJ1-1; 7 bases agree with TRBD1. J lost 2 bases, V lost 4 bases, and 11 bases had no gene match. Looked up from germline, CDR1 is SGHNT and CDR2 is YYREEE (reference sequence). This CDR3 comprises 16 residues. In DNA, the CDR3 is TGTGCCAGCAGCCTAAATACAGGGGCCCAAAACACTGAAGCTTTCTTT. This sequence encodes CASSLNTGAQNTEAFF.

This clone was found a few times. The chain couples TRBV13 to TRBJ2-2; TRBD1 matches at 7 bases. Unmatched junction bases numbered 5, after V lost 3 bases and J lost 4 bases. The germline gives CDR1 PRHDT, CDR2 FYEKMQ (reference sequence). This CDR3 is built from 15 residues. The CDR3 DNA reads as TGTGCCAGCAGCTTCACGACAGGGTCCACCGGGGAGCTGTTTTTT. Protein sequence: CASSFTTGSTGELFF.

The chain is built from TRBV12-5 and TRBJ2-1, with TRBD1 matching 8 bases. Germline V lookup: CDR1 LGHNT, CDR2 FRNRAP. V shed 1 base and J 4 bases; nucleotides not matched to a gene: 3. The CDR3 has 15 residues. The CDR3 spells CASGLGQGMYNEQFF. CDR3 DNA sequence: TGTGCTAGTGGTTTGGGACAGGGGATGTACAATGAGCAGTTCTTC.

This chain links TRBV10-2 with TRBJ2-1; 14 bases are shared with TRBD2. The trim removed 8 bases at V and 6 bases at J, leaving 3 bases unmatched. CDR1 and CDR2 from the germline V gene are WSHSY and SAAADI. The length of the CDR3 is 14 residues. This chain's CDR3 is CASHGTSGSNEQFF. DNA for the CDR3: TGCGCCAGCCACGGGACTAGCGGGAGCAATGAGCAGTTCTTC.

V is TRBV9 and J is TRBJ2-5; the match to TRBD1 covers 7 bases. V gave up 4 bases and J gave up 5 bases; unmatched junction bases: 11. Germline lookup yields CDR1 SGDLS and CDR2 YYNGEE. This CDR3 spans 15 amino acids. CDR3 sequence: CASSYTTGLGETQYF. CDR3 sequence (DNA): TGTGCCAGCAGCTATACGACAGGGTTGGGGGAGACCCAGTACTTC.

The V gene is TRBV29-1, the J gene TRBJ2-1, with 8 nucleotides matching TRBD1. This CDR3 contains 13 residues. Germline V gives CDR1 SQVTM, CDR2 ANQGSEA. After removal of 8 bases from V and 7 bases from J, the junction contained 10 bases not matched to a gene. The CDR3 coding sequence is TGCAGCCTGACTACGACAGGGGTGAATGAGCAGTTCTTC. Protein: CSLTTTGVNEQFF.

This clone was picked up a small number of times. This chain joins TRBV27 and TRBJ2-2; 9 nucleotides align to TRBD2. Germline V gene data show CDR1 as MNHEY and CDR2 as SMNVEV (reference sequence). This CDR3 contains 15 residues. Trimming removed 4 bases from V and 8 bases from J; junction bases left unmatched: 8. CDR3 in DNA: TGTGCCAGCAGTTCATCAGGGACTAGCTCTGGGGAGCTGTTTTTT. This translates into CASSSSGTSSGELFF.

The rearrangement joins TRBV12-3 or TRBV12-4 to TRBJ1-1, with a possible D match to TRBD1 (5 bases). V was cut by 4 bases and J by 11 bases, with 14 bases left in between. The CDR3 extends over 12 amino acids. CDR3 region: CASSSGPGGAFF. DNA for the CDR3: TGTGCCAGCAGTTCAGGGCCGGGAGGGGCTTTCTTT.

This chain joins TRBV19 and TRBJ2-1, with TRBD1 identical over 9 bases. Trimming cost V 4 bases and J 6 bases; bases outside gene matches: 4. The CDR3 is made up of 14 amino acids. The V gene's germline CDR1 is LNHDA and CDR2 SQIVND (reference sequence). The CDR3 is CASSRGQGVNEQFF. In DNA, the CDR3 is TGTGCCAGTAGTAGGGGACAGGGTGTCAATGAGCAGTTCTTC.

The chain combines TRBV5-4 with TRBJ2-7; TRBD1 agrees at 7 bases. The germline V gene encodes CDR1 SGHNT and CDR2 YYREEE (reference sequence). V was pared by 4 bases and J by 2 bases, with 9 bases of the junction left unmatched. This CDR3 has 15 amino acids. The CDR3 DNA reads TGTGCCAGCAGCCTCCCCGGGACAGCCACCTACGAGCAGTACTTC. Translating gives CASSLPGTATYEQYF.

The chain uses TRBV10-3 and TRBJ2-3; D uncertain. V was clipped by 4 bases and J by 2 bases, with 13 bases between them. This CDR3 has 15 amino acids. The germline V gene encodes CDR1 ENHRY and CDR2 SYGVKD. The DNA of the CDR3 is TGTGCCATCAGTGTTGACACGGTAACCACAGATACGCAGTATTTT. Amino acids: CAISVDTVTTDTQYF.

This chain joins TRBV2 and TRBJ2-7, with 7 bases fitting TRBD2. Germline loops: CDR1 SNHLY, CDR2 FYNNEI. J was trimmed by 7 bases and V by 6 bases; bases with no gene match: 18. The CDR3 is 16 residues long. CDR3 in amino acids: CASSQKPGLPPGEQYF. The CDR3 nucleotides are TGTGCCAGCAGCCAGAAGCCGGGACTACCCCCGGGGGAGCAGTACTTC.

The sample holds one count of this clone. V is TRBV5-1 and J is TRBJ2-7; 9 bases line up with TRBD2. The V gene end was trimmed by 0 bases and the J gene end by 2 bases; junction bases not matched to a gene: 6. The CDR3 is 16 amino acids. Per germline, CDR1 SGHRS and CDR2 YFSETQ. The CDR3 region is CASSLDGLAIPYEQYF. As DNA, the CDR3 is TGCGCCAGCAGCTTGGACGGACTAGCGATTCCCTACGAGCAGTACTTC.

The rearrangement links TRBV19 to TRBJ1-2; the D gene is possibly TRBD1 (5 bases). This CDR3 has 16 amino acids. CDR1 is LNHDA, CDR2 SQIVND, per germline (reference sequence). Trimming removed 5 bases from V and 4 bases from J, with 20 bases in between. The CDR3 sequence: CASSSLQGLLVYGYTF. The CDR3 DNA reads TGTGCCAGTAGTTCCCTTCAGGGCCTACTGGTCTATGGCTACACCTTC. Based on the CDR3 plus reference TRBV19 and TRBJ1-2, the full variable domain is DGGITQSPKYLFRKEGQNVTLSCEQNLNHDAMYWYRQDPGQGLRLIYYSQIVNDFQKGDIAEGYSVSREKKESFPLTVTSAQKNPTAFYLCASSSLQGLLVYGYTFGSGTRLTVV.

This clone has just one count. V gene TRBV5-4 combines with J gene TRBJ1-6; D is undetermined. The CDR3 sequence is 15 residues long. V lost 4 bases to trimming and J lost 8 bases, with 16 bases between them. Germline loops: CDR1 SGHNT, CDR2 YYREEE (reference sequence). The CDR3 protein is CASSATAGLDSPLHF. In nucleotides, the CDR3 is TGTGCCAGCAGCGCAACGGCGGGTTTGGATTCACCCCTCCACTTT.